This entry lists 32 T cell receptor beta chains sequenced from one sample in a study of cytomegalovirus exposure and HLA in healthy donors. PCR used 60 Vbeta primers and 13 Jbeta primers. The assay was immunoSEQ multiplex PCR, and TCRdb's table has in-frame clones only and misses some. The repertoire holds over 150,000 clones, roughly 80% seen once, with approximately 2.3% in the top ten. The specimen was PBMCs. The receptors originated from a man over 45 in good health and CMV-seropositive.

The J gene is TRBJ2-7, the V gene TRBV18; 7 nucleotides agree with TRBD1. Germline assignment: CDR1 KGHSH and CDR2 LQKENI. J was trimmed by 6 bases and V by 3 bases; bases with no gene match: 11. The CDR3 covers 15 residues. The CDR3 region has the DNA TGTGCCAGCTCACCGGGAAGGGGGCTAGTAGGCGAGCAGTACTTC. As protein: CASSPGRGLVGEQYF.

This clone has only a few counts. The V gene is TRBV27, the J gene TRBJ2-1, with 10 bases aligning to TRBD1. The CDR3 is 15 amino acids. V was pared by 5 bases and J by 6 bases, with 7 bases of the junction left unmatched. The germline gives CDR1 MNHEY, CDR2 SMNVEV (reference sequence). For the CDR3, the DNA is TGTGCCAGCAGTGAACGGGACAGGGGCTCCAATGAGCAGTTCTTC. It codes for CASSERDRGSNEQFF.

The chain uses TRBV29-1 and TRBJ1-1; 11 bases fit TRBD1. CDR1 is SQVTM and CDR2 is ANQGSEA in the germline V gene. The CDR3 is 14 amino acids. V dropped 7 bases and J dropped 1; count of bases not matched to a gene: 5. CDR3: CSARTGGPNTEAFF. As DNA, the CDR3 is TGCAGCGCGAGGACAGGGGGCCCGAACACTGAAGCTTTCTTT.

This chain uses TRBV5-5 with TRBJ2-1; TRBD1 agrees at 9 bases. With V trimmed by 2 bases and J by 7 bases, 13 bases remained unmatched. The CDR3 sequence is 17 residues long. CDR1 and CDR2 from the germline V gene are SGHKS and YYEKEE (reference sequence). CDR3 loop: CASSFHPDRGTYNEQFF. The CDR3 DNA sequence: TGTGCCAGCAGCTTTCACCCGGACAGGGGCACTTATAATGAGCAGTTCTTC. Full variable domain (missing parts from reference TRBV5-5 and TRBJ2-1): DAGVTQSPTHLIKTRGQQVTLRCSPISGHKSVSWYQQVLGQGPQFIFQYYEKEERGRGNFPDRFSARQFPNYSSELNVNALLLGDSALYLCASSFHPDRGTYNEQFFGPGTRLTVL.

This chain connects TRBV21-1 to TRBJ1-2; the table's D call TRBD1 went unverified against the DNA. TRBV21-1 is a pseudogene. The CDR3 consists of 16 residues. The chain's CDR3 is CASSTSLGGANYGYTF. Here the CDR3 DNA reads TGTGCCAGCAGCACCTCCCTAGGGGGAGCTAACTATGGCTACACCTTC.

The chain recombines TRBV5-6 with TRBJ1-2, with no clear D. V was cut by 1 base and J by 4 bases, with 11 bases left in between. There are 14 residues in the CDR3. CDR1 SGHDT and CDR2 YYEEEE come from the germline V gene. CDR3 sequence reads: CASSLSGTGYGYTF. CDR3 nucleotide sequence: TGTGCCAGCAGCTTGTCAGGAACCGGCTATGGCTACACCTTC.

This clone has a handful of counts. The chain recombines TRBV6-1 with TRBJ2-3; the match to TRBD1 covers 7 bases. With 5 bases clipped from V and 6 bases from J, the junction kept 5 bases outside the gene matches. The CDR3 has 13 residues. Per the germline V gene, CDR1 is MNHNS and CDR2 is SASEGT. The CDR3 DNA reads TGTGCCAGCAGTTTGACAGGGACCGATACGCAGTATTTT. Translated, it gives CASSLTGTDTQYF.

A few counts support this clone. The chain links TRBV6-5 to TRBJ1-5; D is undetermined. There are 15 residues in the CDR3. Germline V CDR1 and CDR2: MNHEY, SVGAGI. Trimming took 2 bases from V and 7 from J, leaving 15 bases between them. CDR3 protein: CASSYNGPANQPQHF. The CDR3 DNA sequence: TGTGCCAGCAGTTACAATGGGCCCGCTAACCAGCCCCAGCATTTT.

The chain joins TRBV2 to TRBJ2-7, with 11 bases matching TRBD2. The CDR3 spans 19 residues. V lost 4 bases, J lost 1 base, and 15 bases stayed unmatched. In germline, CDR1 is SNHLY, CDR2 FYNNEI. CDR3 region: CASSVELAGGQSRSYEQYF. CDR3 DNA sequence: TGTGCCAGCAGTGTTGAGCTAGCGGGGGGCCAAAGTCGTTCCTACGAGCAGTACTTC. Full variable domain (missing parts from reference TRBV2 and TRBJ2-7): EPEVTQTPSHQVTQMGQEVILRCVPISNHLYFYWYRQILGQKVEFLVSFYNNEISEKSEIFDDQFSVERPDGSNFTLKIRSTKLEDSAMYFCASSVELAGGQSRSYEQYFGPGTRLTVT.

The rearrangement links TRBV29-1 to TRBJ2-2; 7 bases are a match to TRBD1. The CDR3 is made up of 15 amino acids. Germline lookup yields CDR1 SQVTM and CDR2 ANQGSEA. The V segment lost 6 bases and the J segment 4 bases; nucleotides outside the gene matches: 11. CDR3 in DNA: TGCAGCGTCGCTAACGACAGGGAGTTCACCGGGGAGCTGTTTTTT. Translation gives CSVANDREFTGELFF.

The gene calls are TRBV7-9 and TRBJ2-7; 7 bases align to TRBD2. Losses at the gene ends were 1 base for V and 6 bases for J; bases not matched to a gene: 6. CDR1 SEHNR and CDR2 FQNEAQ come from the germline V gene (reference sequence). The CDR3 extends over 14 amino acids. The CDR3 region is CASSLERGEGEQYF. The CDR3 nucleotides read TGTGCCAGCAGCTTAGAGCGGGGAGAAGGCGAGCAGTACTTC.

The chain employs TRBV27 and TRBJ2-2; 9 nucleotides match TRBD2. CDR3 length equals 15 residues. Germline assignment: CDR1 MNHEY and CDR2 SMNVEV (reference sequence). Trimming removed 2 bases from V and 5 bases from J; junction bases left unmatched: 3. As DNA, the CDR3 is TGTGCCAGCAGTTTAGGCCTAGCGGGGACCGGGGAGCTGTTTTTT. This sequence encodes CASSLGLAGTGELFF.

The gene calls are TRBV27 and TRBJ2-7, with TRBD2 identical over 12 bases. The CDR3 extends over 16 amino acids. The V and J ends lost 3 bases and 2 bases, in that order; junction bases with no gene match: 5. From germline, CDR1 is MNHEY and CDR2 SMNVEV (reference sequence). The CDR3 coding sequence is TGTGCCAGCAGTTTCCGGCTAGCGGGGGGGCCCTACGAGCAGTACTTC. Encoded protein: CASSFRLAGGPYEQYF.

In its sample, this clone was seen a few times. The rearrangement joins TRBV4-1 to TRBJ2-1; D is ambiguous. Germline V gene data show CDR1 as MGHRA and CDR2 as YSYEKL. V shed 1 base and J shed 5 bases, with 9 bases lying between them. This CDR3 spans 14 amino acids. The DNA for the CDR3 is TGCGCCAGCAGCCAAGGGCTCAGGAACAATGAGCAGTTCTTC. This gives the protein CASSQGLRNNEQFF.

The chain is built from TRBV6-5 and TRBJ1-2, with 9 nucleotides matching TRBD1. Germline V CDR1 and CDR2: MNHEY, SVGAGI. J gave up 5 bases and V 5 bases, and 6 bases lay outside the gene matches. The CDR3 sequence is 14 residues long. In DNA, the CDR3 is TGTGCCAGCAGTGACAGGGGGGTAGGGTATGGCTACACCTTC. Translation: CASSDRGVGYGYTF.

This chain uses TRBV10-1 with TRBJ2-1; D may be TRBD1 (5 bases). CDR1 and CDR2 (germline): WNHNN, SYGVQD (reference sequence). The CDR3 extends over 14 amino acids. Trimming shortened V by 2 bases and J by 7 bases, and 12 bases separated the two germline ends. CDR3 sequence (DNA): TGCGCCAGCAGTGAGGGGTCAGGGAAGAATGAGCAGTTCTTC. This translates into CASSEGSGKNEQFF.

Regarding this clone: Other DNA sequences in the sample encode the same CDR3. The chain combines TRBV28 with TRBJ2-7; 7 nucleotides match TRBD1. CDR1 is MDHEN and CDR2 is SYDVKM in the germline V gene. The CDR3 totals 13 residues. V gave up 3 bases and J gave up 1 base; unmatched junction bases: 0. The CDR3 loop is CASSLTGSYEQYF. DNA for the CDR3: TGTGCCAGCAGTTTGACAGGGTCCTACGAGCAGTACTTC. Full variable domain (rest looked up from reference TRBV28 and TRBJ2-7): DVKVTQSSRYLVKRTGEKVFLECVQDMDHENMFWYRQDPGLGLRLIYFSYDVKMKEKGDIPEGYSVSREKKERFSLILESASTNQTSMYLCASSLTGSYEQYFGPGTRLTVT.

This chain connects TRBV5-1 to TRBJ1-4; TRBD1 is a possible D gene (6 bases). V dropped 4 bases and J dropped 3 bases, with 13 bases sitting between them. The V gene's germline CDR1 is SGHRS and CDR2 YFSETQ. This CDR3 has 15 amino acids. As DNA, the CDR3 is TGCGCCAGCAGCGGCCCGACAGGCTCTAATGAAAAACTGTTTTTT. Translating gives CASSGPTGSNEKLFF.

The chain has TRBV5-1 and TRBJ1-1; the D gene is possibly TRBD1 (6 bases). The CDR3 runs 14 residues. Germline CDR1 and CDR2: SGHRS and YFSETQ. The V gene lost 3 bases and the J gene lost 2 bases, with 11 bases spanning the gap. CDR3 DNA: TGCGCCAGCAGCTCCGGACAGCCAAACACTGAAGCTTTCTTT. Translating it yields CASSSGQPNTEAFF.

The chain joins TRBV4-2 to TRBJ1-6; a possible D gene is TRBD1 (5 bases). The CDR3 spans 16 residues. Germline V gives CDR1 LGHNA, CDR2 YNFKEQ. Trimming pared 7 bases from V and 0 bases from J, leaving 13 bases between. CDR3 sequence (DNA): TGTGCCAGCACCCCGACAGATAGCTCCTATAATTCACCCCTCCACTTT. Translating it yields CASTPTDSSYNSPLHF.

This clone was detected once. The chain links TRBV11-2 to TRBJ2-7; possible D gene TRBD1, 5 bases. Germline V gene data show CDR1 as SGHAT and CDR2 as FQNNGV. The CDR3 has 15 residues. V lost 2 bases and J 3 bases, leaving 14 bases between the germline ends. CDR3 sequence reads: CASSLIATEYYEQYF. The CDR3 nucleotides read TGTGCCAGCAGCTTAATCGCGACAGAATACTACGAGCAGTACTTC. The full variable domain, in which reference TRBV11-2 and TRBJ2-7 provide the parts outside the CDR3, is EAGVAQSPRYKIIEKRQSVAFWCNPISGHATLYWYQQILGQGPKLLIQFQNNGVVDDSQLPKDRFSAERLKGVDSTLKIQPAKLEDSAVYLCASSLIATEYYEQYFGPGTRLTVT.

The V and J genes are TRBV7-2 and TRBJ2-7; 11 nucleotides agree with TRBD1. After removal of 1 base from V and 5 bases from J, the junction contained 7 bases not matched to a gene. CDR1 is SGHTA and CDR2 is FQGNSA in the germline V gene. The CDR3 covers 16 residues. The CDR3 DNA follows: TGTGCCAGCAGCTTAGTGCCCCGGACAGGGGGCAACGAGCAGTACTTC. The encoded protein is CASSLVPRTGGNEQYF.

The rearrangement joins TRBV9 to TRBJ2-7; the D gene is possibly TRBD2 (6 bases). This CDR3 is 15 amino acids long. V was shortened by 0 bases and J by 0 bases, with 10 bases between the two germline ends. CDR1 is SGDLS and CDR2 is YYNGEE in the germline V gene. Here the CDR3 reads CASSVGGVGSYEQYF. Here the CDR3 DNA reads TGTGCCAGCAGCGTAGGGGGGGTAGGCTCCTACGAGCAGTACTTC.

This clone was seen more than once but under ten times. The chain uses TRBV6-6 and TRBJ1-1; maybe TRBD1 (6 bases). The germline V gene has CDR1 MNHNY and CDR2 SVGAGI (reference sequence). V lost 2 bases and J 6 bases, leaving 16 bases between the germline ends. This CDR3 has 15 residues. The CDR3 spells CASSYARTVHSEAFF. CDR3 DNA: TGTGCCAGCAGTTACGCCCGGACAGTACATTCTGAAGCTTTCTTT.

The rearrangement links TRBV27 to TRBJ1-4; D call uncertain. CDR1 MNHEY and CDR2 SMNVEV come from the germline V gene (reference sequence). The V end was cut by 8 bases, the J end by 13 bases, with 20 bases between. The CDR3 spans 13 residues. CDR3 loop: CASSGPDPGRLFF. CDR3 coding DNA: TGTGCCAGCTCTGGCCCCGACCCCGGGAGACTGTTTTTT.

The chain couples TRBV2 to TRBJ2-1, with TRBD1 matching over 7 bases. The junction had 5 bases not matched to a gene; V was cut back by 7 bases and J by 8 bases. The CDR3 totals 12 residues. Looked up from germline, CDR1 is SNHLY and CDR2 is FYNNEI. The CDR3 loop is CASNRGPDEQFF. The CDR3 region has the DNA TGTGCCAGCAATAGGGGGCCGGATGAGCAGTTCTTC.

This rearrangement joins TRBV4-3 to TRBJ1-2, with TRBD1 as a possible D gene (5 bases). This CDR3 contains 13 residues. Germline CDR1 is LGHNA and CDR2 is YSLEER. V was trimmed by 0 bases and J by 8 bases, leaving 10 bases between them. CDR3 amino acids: CASSQEGARGYTF. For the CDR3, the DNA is TGCGCCAGCAGCCAAGAAGGGGCGCGAGGCTACACCTTC.

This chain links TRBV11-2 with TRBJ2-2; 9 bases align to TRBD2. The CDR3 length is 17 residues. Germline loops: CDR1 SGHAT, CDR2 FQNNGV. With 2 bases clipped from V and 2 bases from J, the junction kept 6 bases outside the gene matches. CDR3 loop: CASSLRGGAQNTGELFF. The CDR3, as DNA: TGTGCCAGCAGCTTACGCGGGGGGGCCCAAAACACCGGGGAGCTGTTTTTT.

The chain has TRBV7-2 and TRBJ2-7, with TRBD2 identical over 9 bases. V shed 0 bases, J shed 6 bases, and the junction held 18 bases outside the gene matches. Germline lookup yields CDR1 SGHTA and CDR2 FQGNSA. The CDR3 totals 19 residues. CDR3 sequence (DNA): TGTGCCAGCAGCTTAGCGATTGGGCTAGCGGGGAGATTTCACTGCGAGCAGTACTTC. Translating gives CASSLAIGLAGRFHCEQYF.

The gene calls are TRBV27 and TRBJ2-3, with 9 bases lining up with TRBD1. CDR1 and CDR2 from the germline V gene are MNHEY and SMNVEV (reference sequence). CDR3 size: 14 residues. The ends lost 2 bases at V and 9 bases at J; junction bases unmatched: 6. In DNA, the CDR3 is TGTGCCAGCAGTTTAGGTACCGGGACAGGGACGCAGTATTTT. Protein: CASSLGTGTGTQYF.

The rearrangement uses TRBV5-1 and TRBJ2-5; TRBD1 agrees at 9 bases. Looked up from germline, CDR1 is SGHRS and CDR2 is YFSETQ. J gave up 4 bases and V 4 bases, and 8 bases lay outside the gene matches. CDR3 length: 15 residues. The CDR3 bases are TGCGCCAGCAGCAGGGGACAGGGAGGGTCAGAGACCCAGTACTTC. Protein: CASSRGQGGSETQYF.

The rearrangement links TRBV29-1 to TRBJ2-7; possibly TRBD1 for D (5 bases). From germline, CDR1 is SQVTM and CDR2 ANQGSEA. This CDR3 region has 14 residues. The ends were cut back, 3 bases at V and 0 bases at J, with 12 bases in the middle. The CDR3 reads CSVDSQGSSYEQYF. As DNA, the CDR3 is TGCAGCGTTGATAGCCAGGGAAGCTCCTACGAGCAGTACTTC.